A single sample gave rise to the 23 T cell receptor beta chains below, sequenced in a study of a mutant IDH1 vaccine in newly diagnosed glioma. This sample's time point: week 23, last vaccination. The study gave 300 ug of mutant IDH1 20-mer peptide per vaccine dose, with topical imiquimod. The antigens for these receptors are not known. Here immunoSEQ multiplex PCR was the method, and the copy in TCRdb shows in-frame clones only, minus some. The table includes 77,000 or so clones, approximately 85% detected once. The input for sequencing was PBMCs, taken from a glioma patient whose treatment included an IDH1 peptide vaccine. These receptors all stem from a woman in her forties or fifties with glioma.

This clone appeared a single time. The genes are TRBV6-1 and TRBJ1-1, with D possibly matching TRBD1 (5 bases). Deletions cut 6 bases from V and 4 bases from J, with 9 bases between. The CDR3 is 12 residues long. CDR1 and CDR2 from the germline V gene are MNHNS and SASEGT. DNA for the CDR3: TGTGCCAGCAGCACGACAGTCACTGAAGCTTTCTTT. Translation gives CASSTTVTEAFF.

The V gene is TRBV15, the J gene TRBJ1-2, with TRBD1 matching over 9 bases. J lost 2 bases, V lost 0 bases, and 1 base had no gene match. Germline CDR1 reads LNHNV; CDR2 reads YYDKDF (reference sequence). This CDR3 has 15 amino acids. CDR3 in amino acids: CATSRDGTGNYGYTF. DNA of the CDR3: TGTGCCACCAGCAGAGATGGGACAGGGAACTATGGCTACACCTTC.

The chain recombines TRBV7-2 with TRBJ2-1, with TRBD2 as a possible D gene (6 bases). With 4 bases removed from V and 7 bases from J, the gap between germline ends came to 17 bases. CDR1 and CDR2 (germline): SGHTA, FQGNSA. The CDR3 spans 15 residues. The CDR3 is CASSSGTYEPNEQFF. In DNA form, the CDR3 reads TGTGCCAGCAGCTCCGGGACTTACGAACCTAATGAGCAGTTCTTC. The full variable domain, rest sourced from reference TRBV7-2 and TRBJ2-1, is GAGVSQSPSNKVTEKGKDVELRCDPISGHTALYWYRQSLGQGLEFLIYFQGNSAPDKSGLPSDRFSAERTGGSVSTLTIQRTQQEDSAVYLCASSSGTYEPNEQFFGPGTRLTVL.

There are a few counts of this clone. This sequence joins TRBV19 and TRBJ2-3; D is possibly TRBD2 (6 bases). The CDR3 runs to 12 residues. Germline CDR1 reads LNHDA; CDR2 reads SQIVND (reference sequence). V lost 6 bases to trimming and J lost 4 bases, with 8 bases between them. The CDR3 spells CASSGSSDTQYF. Here the CDR3 DNA reads TGTGCCAGTAGCGGGAGCTCAGATACGCAGTATTTT. Using reference TRBV19 and TRBJ2-3 for the parts outside the CDR3, the full variable domain is DGGITQSPKYLFRKEGQNVTLSCEQNLNHDAMYWYRQDPGQGLRLIYYSQIVNDFQKGDIAEGYSVSREKKESFPLTVTSAQKNPTAFYLCASSGSSDTQYFGPGTRLTVL.

The CDR3 coding sequence is TGTGCCAGCAGTTTCGGCCCCAAAAACATTCAGTACTTC. As protein: CASSFGPKNIQYF. The chain is built from TRBV28 and TRBJ2-4, with D uncertain. There are 13 residues in the CDR3. The V end was cut by 3 bases, the J end by 2 bases, with 5 bases between. Germline V gives CDR1 MDHEN, CDR2 SYDVKM.

This chain links TRBV5-1 with TRBJ2-3; D possibly corresponds to TRBD2 (6 bases). The ends were cut back, 4 bases at V and 5 bases at J, with 20 bases in the middle. The germline CDR1 and CDR2 sequences are SGHRS and YFSETQ. The CDR3 extends over 16 amino acids. CDR3 loop: CASSGGISPTRDTQYF. CDR3 DNA: TGCGCCAGCAGCGGGGGGATCAGCCCGACCAGAGATACGCAGTATTTT.

The J gene is TRBJ2-5, the V gene TRBV2; D not resolved. The CDR3 has 13 residues. Germline values: CDR1 SNHLY, CDR2 FYNNEI. The V end lost 6 bases, the J end lost 4 bases, and 12 bases lay between the germline ends. The CDR3 loop is CASRGPVGETQYF. Here the CDR3 DNA reads TGTGCCAGCAGGGGCCCCGTTGGAGAGACCCAGTACTTC.

V usage is TRBV5-1 and J usage is TRBJ2-2; 8 nucleotides align to TRBD1. The junction had 7 bases not matched to a gene; V was cut back by 3 bases and J by 3 bases. CDR1 SGHRS and CDR2 YFSETQ come from the germline V gene. The CDR3 covers 16 residues. This chain's CDR3 is CASSSFLDRDTGELFF. The CDR3 DNA reads TGCGCCAGCAGCTCCTTCTTGGACAGGGACACCGGGGAGCTGTTTTTT.

This clone was found once. This chain joins TRBV5-6 and TRBJ2-7, with a possible D match to TRBD1 (6 bases). V was clipped by 6 bases and J by 1 base, with 17 bases between them. The germline CDR1 and CDR2 sequences are SGHDT and YYEEEE. The CDR3 runs to 15 residues. This CDR3 reads CASKPYKGVSYEQYF. The CDR3 DNA reads as TGTGCCAGCAAACCTTACAAGGGGGTGTCCTACGAGCAGTACTTC.

The gene calls are TRBV29-1 and TRBJ2-1; 16 nucleotides line up with TRBD2. The CDR3 length is 17 residues. CDR1 and CDR2 (germline): SQVTM, ANQGSEA. V was pared by 3 bases and J by 7 bases, with 9 bases of the junction left unmatched. The CDR3 region has the DNA TGCAGCGTTGAGGGAGGGACTAGCGGGAGGGCCTCGAATGAGCAGTTCTTC. Translation: CSVEGGTSGRASNEQFF.

This rearrangement joins TRBV7-2 to TRBJ2-3; no definite D call. The ends were cut back, 5 bases at V and 2 bases at J, with 8 bases in the middle. The CDR3 is 13 residues long. Germline loops: CDR1 SGHTA, CDR2 FQGNSA. CDR3 sequence reads: CASSPEFTDTQYF. In DNA form, the CDR3 reads TGTGCCAGCAGCCCAGAATTCACAGATACGCAGTATTTT. Looking up the rest from reference TRBV7-2 and TRBJ2-3 gives the full variable domain: GAGVSQSPSNKVTEKGKDVELRCDPISGHTALYWYRQSLGQGLEFLIYFQGNSAPDKSGLPSDRFSAERTGGSVSTLTIQRTQQEDSAVYLCASSPEFTDTQYFGPGTRLTVL.

Only one count was recorded for this clone. J is TRBJ1-5 and V is TRBV6-5; the D gene is possibly TRBD1 (5 bases). The CDR3 consists of 15 residues. Deletions cut 6 bases from V and 7 bases from J, with 19 bases between. Germline CDR1 and CDR2: MNHEY and SVGAGI. The CDR3 sequence is CASRSTFQGGQPQHF. The DNA for the CDR3 is TGTGCCAGCAGGTCCACCTTCCAGGGAGGCCAGCCCCAGCATTTT.

The chain uses TRBV30 and TRBJ2-7, with D possibly TRBD1 on 5 matching bases. The CDR3 covers 15 residues. Germline V CDR1 and CDR2: GTSNPN, SVGIG (reference sequence). With 3 bases removed from V and 2 bases from J, the gap between germline ends came to 17 bases. CDR3 region: CAWRRGPSLAYEQYF. CDR3 nucleotides: TGTGCCTGGAGAAGGGGCCCGTCCTTAGCCTACGAGCAGTACTTC.

The J gene is TRBJ1-4, the V gene TRBV15; D possibly corresponds to TRBD1 (6 bases). The CDR3 contains 15 residues. V was cut by 5 bases and J by 5 bases, with 15 bases left in between. Germline CDR1 is LNHNV and CDR2 is YYDKDF (reference sequence). The CDR3 DNA reads TGTGCCACCAGCCCTGTCCAGGGGAGAAATGAAAAACTGTTTTTT. It translates to CATSPVQGRNEKLFF.

The chain joins TRBV10-3 to TRBJ2-5, with D tentatively TRBD1 (6 bases). The last part of the DNA fits TRBJ2-7 better; the J call may be wrong. Per the germline V gene, CDR1 is ENHRY and CDR2 is SYGVKD. CDR3 length: 14 residues. DNA of the CDR3: TGTGCCATCAGTGCCTCGGACAGATCCTACGAGCAGTACTTC. Its protein is CAISASDRSYEQYF.

The genes are TRBV7-2 and TRBJ2-3, with 14 bases that match TRBD2. CDR3 length: 15 amino acids. V shed 3 bases, J shed 8 bases, and the junction held 4 bases outside the gene matches. The germline CDR1 and CDR2 sequences are SGHTA and FQGNSA. This CDR3 reads CASSLGLAGDGTQYF. The CDR3 coding sequence is TGTGCCAGCAGCTTGGGACTAGCGGGAGATGGTACGCAGTATTTT.

This chain joins TRBV9 and TRBJ1-2; a weak D match, TRBD1 (6 bases). Germline loops: CDR1 SGDLS, CDR2 YYNGEE. This CDR3 is 14 amino acids long. Trimming pared 4 bases from V and 5 bases from J, leaving 15 bases between. DNA of the CDR3: TGTGCCAGCAGCCTGGGGGCAGGCGTTTATGGCTACACCTTC. This encodes CASSLGAGVYGYTF.

This chain connects TRBV6-5 to TRBJ1-1; possibly TRBD1 for D (6 bases). V was pared by 5 bases and J by 1 base, with 14 bases between. The germline V gene encodes CDR1 MNHEY and CDR2 SVGAGI. This CDR3 has 15 amino acids. The CDR3 spells CASSKPSRGNTEAFF. The DNA for the CDR3 is TGTGCCAGCAGTAAACCTTCCAGGGGGAACACTGAAGCTTTCTTT.

This sequence joins TRBV9 and TRBJ1-1, with TRBD1 as a possible D gene (5 bases). V gave up 2 bases and J gave up 1 base, with 12 bases separating them. Germline assignment: CDR1 SGDLS and CDR2 YYNGEE. The CDR3 is 15 amino acids. The CDR3 sequence is CASSVRGLGNTEAFF. The CDR3 coding sequence is TGTGCCAGCAGCGTTCGGGGCCTTGGGAACACTGAAGCTTTCTTT.

CDR3 coding DNA: TGTGCCAGCAGCCAAGATTTTGCAAAGGGGCAGGAGACCCAGTACTTC. Translating gives CASSQDFAKGQETQYF. V and J are TRBV4-2 and TRBJ2-5; perhaps TRBD1 as D (5 bases). Germline V gives CDR1 LGHNA, CDR2 YNFKEQ. Trimming took 0 bases from V and 5 from J, leaving 16 bases between them. The CDR3 is made up of 16 amino acids.

In this sample, this clone turned up once. The chain employs TRBV10-2 and TRBJ1-6; 9 positions match TRBD1. The CDR3 has 15 residues. Germline V lookup: CDR1 WSHSY, CDR2 SAAADI. Unmatched junction bases numbered 4, after V lost 3 bases and J lost 7 bases. CDR3 nucleotide sequence: TGCGCCAGCAGTGACCGGACAGGGGCAAATTCACCCCTCCACTTT. Translating gives CASSDRTGANSPLHF.

The chain carries TRBV28 and TRBJ2-5; 8 bases map to TRBD1. The CDR3 runs to 16 residues. J lost 5 bases, V lost 3 bases, and 11 bases had no gene match. The germline V gene has CDR1 MDHEN and CDR2 SYDVKM. The DNA for the CDR3 is TGTGCCAGCAGTTTGGGGGTCGACAGGGGCTGGGAGACCCAGTACTTC. The encoded protein is CASSLGVDRGWETQYF.

The genes are TRBV10-2 and TRBJ2-3, with 9 bases matching TRBD1. Germline V gives CDR1 WSHSY, CDR2 SAAADI. The CDR3 is 14 amino acids. V trimming: 6 bases; J trimming: 3 bases; junction bases outside the gene matches: 4. CDR3 nucleotides: TGCGCCAGCAGACCGGGACAGGGTACAGATACGCAGTATTTT. Its protein is CASRPGQGTDTQYF.